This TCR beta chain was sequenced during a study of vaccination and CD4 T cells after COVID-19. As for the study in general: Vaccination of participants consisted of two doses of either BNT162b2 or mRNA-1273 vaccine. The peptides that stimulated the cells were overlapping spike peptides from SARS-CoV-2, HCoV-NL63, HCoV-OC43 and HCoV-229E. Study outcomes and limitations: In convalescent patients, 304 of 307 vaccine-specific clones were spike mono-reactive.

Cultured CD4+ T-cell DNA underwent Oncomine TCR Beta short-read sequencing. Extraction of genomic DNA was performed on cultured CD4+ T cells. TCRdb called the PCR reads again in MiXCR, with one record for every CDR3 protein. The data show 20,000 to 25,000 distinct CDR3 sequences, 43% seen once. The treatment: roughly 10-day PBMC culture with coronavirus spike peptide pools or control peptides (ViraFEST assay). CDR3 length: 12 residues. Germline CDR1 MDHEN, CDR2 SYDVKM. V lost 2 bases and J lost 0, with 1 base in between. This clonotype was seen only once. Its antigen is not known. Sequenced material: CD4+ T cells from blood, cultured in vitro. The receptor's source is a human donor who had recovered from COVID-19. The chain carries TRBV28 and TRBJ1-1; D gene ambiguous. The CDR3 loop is CASSLMNTEAFF. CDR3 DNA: TGTGCCAGCAGTTTAATGAACACTGAAGCTTTCTTT.